The next 6 T cell receptor beta chains were all read from a single sample in a study of blood T cell repertoires in COVID-19. Sequencing was performed with immunoSEQ multiplex PCR; in TCRdb, only in-frame clones are kept and a portion is missing. The table lists 440,000 or so clones, 89% of them singletons. Sequencing was performed on peripheral blood. The receptor source for this set is a woman aged 40 to 50 with COVID-19, enrolled during active disease.

The CDR3 sequence is CASSYRGRETQYF. The CDR3 DNA follows: TGTGCCAGCAGCTACAGGGGGCGAGAGACCCAGTACTTC. V is TRBV7-9 and J is TRBJ2-5, with TRBD1 matching over 9 bases. This CDR3 is 13 amino acids long. In germline, CDR1 is SEHNR, CDR2 FQNEAQ (reference sequence). V dropped 4 bases and J dropped 4; count of bases not matched to a gene: 1. Variable domain in full (rest from reference TRBV7-9 and TRBJ2-5): DTGVSQNPRHKITKRGQNVTFRCDPISEHNRLYWYRQTLGQGPEFLTYFQNEAQLEKSRLLSDRFSAERPKGSFSTLEIQRTEQGDSAMYLCASSYRGRETQYFGPGTRLLVL.

In this sample, this clone turned up once. The CDR3 coding sequence is TGTGCCAGCAGCTTAAGGGGCGAAATTGAACATGAGCAGTTCTTC. This sequence encodes CASSLRGEIEHEQFF. V and J are TRBV5-6 and TRBJ2-1; D possibly corresponds to TRBD1 (5 bases). V lost 2 bases to trimming and J lost 8 bases, with 17 bases between them. The CDR3 totals 15 residues. The germline V gene encodes CDR1 SGHDT and CDR2 YYEEEE.

This chain links TRBV2 with TRBJ1-1; 7 bases align to TRBD1. The CDR3 is 13 residues long. J gave up 4 bases and V 10 bases, and 9 bases lay outside the gene matches. Germline assignment: CDR1 SNHLY and CDR2 FYNNEI. DNA of the CDR3: TGTGCCACCGCGACAGGGTTTAGCACTGAAGCTTTCTTT. This codes for CATATGFSTEAFF.

The V and J genes are TRBV27 and TRBJ2-7; 11 bases are shared with TRBD2. The trim removed 9 bases at V and 6 bases at J, leaving 7 bases unmatched. The CDR3 sequence is 13 residues long. The germline CDR1 and CDR2 sequences are MNHEY and SMNVEV (reference sequence). The CDR3 DNA sequence: TGTGCCAGTCGACTAGCGGGGTCTGGCGAGCAGTACTTC. Translating it yields CASRLAGSGEQYF.

The CDR3 region is CASSQDPRSYEQYF. The CDR3 DNA is TGCGCCAGCAGCCAAGATCCGCGATCCTACGAGCAGTACTTC. The chain combines TRBV4-3 with TRBJ2-7, with no clear D. V lost 0 bases, J lost 1 base, and 7 bases lay in between. CDR3 length: 14 amino acids. Germline loops: CDR1 LGHNA, CDR2 YSLEER.

V gene TRBV24-1 combines with J gene TRBJ2-1; 7 bases match TRBD2. This CDR3 spans 16 amino acids. Trimming cost V 1 base and J 6 bases; bases outside gene matches: 8. Per germline, CDR1 KGHDR and CDR2 SFDVKD. The CDR3 region is CATSDFVASGSNEQFF. CDR3 bases: TGTGCCACCAGTGATTTCGTGGCTAGCGGATCCAATGAGCAGTTCTTC.